The 23 T cell receptor beta chains below come from one sample, sequenced in a study of blood T cells in healthy people across ages. Primers used in a second PCR of about 6 to 11 cycles were a sample-barcoded 5' primer and a J-beta primer mix. TCRdb re-derived calls from the 5' RACE reads in MiXCR, one entry per CDR3 protein. Of about 1.1 million distinct CDR3 sequences in the sample, about two fifths were seen once. Sample: blood. Source of these receptors: a man aged 18-30 years in good health.

CDR3 in amino acids: CSAFQATTQYF. DNA for the CDR3: TGCAGTGCATTCCAGGCAACTACGCAGTATTTT. The chain combines TRBV20-1 with TRBJ2-3; D is uncertain. V shed 6 bases and J shed 8 bases, with 12 bases lying between them. Germline V lookup: CDR1 DFQATT, CDR2 SNEGSKA (reference sequence). The CDR3 loop spans 11 amino acids.

The chain uses TRBV11-2 and TRBJ2-3; D is possibly TRBD2 (5 bases). The germline gives CDR1 SGHAT, CDR2 FQNNGV. The CDR3 contains 14 residues. V was cut by 5 bases and J by 4 bases, with 13 bases left in between. CDR3 sequence: CASSQWTSPDTQYF. The DNA for the CDR3 is TGTGCCAGCAGCCAATGGACTTCCCCAGATACGCAGTATTTT.

The table lists this clonotype with a few counts. This sequence joins TRBV6-1 and TRBJ1-2, with TRBD1 matching over 9 bases. The CDR3 length is 16 residues. V shed 3 bases, J shed 2 bases, and the junction held 7 bases outside the gene matches. Per germline, CDR1 MNHNS and CDR2 SASEGT. CDR3 loop: CASSDLRDRVNYGYTF. CDR3 nucleotides: TGTGCCAGCAGTGATCTTCGGGACAGGGTGAACTATGGCTACACCTTC.

Details on this clonotype: One end of the junction varies from germline; a read error may be responsible. This chain uses TRBV9 with TRBJ2-2, with D perhaps TRBD1 (5 bases). Germline loops: CDR1 SGDLS, CDR2 YYNGEE. The CDR3 spans 18 residues. The CDR3 coding sequence is TGTGCCAGCAGCCCCGGATCCCCCCGGACAACGAACACTGGGGAGCTGTTTTTT. Its translation is CASSPGSPRTTNTGELFF.

The chain has TRBV14 and TRBJ2-5, with D possibly called TRBD1 or TRBD2 (5 bases each). The germline V gene has CDR1 SGHDN and CDR2 FVKESK. The CDR3 is 16 residues long. The germline V and J ends were trimmed by 0 bases and 5 bases, with 16 bases remaining between them. The CDR3 DNA follows: TGTGCCAGCAGCCAAGATATCGCAGGGAGAAGGGAGACCCAGTACTTC. This encodes CASSQDIAGRRETQYF.

This chain links TRBV6-5 with TRBJ1-1; 11 bases fit TRBD1. The germline V gene has CDR1 MNHEY and CDR2 SVGAGI. V shed 2 bases, J shed 3 bases, and the junction held 14 bases outside the gene matches. This CDR3 spans 19 amino acids. This CDR3 is CASSYTLFRDRGKDTEAFF. CDR3 bases: TGTGCCAGCAGTTACACCCTTTTCCGGGACAGGGGGAAGGACACTGAAGCTTTCTTT.

This clonotype was counted a few times. The V gene is TRBV11-3, the J gene TRBJ2-1; possibly TRBD2 for D (5 bases). Germline CDR1 is SGHNT and CDR2 is YENEEA. The CDR3 spans 13 residues. V lost 8 bases and J lost 8, with 16 bases in between. CDR3 in DNA: TGTGCCAGCGGGCGGACTGAGATCGATGAGCAGTTCTTC. This codes for CASGRTEIDEQFF.

This clonotype was recorded at least ten times. The rearrangement uses TRBV20-1 and TRBJ1-6; D call uncertain. In germline, CDR1 is DFQATT, CDR2 SNEGSKA (reference sequence). V was clipped by 6 bases and J by 6 bases, with 9 bases between them. CDR3 length equals 12 residues. CDR3 bases: TGCAGTGCCTATGATAGTAATTCACCCCTCCACTTT. Translated, it gives CSAYDSNSPLHF.

In this sample, this clonotype turned up a few times. V usage is TRBV4-3 and J usage is TRBJ2-1; the D gene is possibly TRBD2 (6 bases). The CDR3 consists of 16 residues. The germline V and J ends were trimmed by 3 bases and 0 bases, with 12 bases remaining between them. The germline V gene has CDR1 LGHNA and CDR2 YSLEER. CDR3 sequence (DNA): TGCGCCAGCAGCCACTACGCGGGGAGCTCCTACAATGAGCAGTTCTTC. Translating gives CASSHYAGSSYNEQFF.

V and J are TRBV3-1 and TRBJ2-7; no reliable D call. The V gene's germline CDR1 is LGHDT and CDR2 YNNKEL (reference sequence). Deletions cut 0 bases from V and 5 bases from J, with 14 bases between. The CDR3 is 15 residues long. The CDR3 is CASSQDLTRLHEQYF. As DNA, the CDR3 is TGTGCCAGCAGCCAAGATCTTACCCGGTTGCACGAGCAGTACTTC.

The chain couples TRBV3-1 to TRBJ1-1, with D perhaps matching TRBD1 (5 bases). CDR1 LGHDT and CDR2 YNNKEL come from the germline V gene (reference sequence). The CDR3 runs to 14 residues. V was pared by 1 base and J by 9 bases, with 15 bases between. CDR3: CASSQVDSQAKAFF. The CDR3 DNA is TGTGCCAGCAGCCAAGTTGACAGCCAAGCCAAAGCTTTCTTT.

Comments on this clonotype: This sequence may be a read error, since a much larger clone differs from it by one base. The chain recombines TRBV7-9 with TRBJ2-5, with D possibly being TRBD2 (5 bases). The CDR3 length is 14 residues. Germline values: CDR1 SEHNR, CDR2 FQNEAQ (reference sequence). Trimming pared 3 bases from V and 2 bases from J, leaving 10 bases between. CDR3 in DNA: TGTGCCAGCAGCTTGCCGATAGCGCAAGAGACCCAGTACTTC. It is translated as CASSLPIAQETQYF.

This clonotype was detected a few times. This chain joins TRBV6-6 and TRBJ2-1; the D is unclear. The CDR3 extends over 13 amino acids. Trimming took off 6 bases at V and 4 bases at J, with 10 bases between the two ends. Per germline, CDR1 MNHNY and CDR2 SVGAGI (reference sequence). The CDR3 reads CASRPQQYNEQFF. The CDR3 DNA reads TGTGCCAGCAGGCCACAGCAGTACAATGAGCAGTTCTTC.

The chain carries TRBV3-1 and TRBJ2-5, with 13 bases that match TRBD2. Trimming took 6 bases from V and 4 from J; bases not matched to a gene: 5. Germline V gives CDR1 LGHDT, CDR2 YNNKEL (reference sequence). The CDR3 loop spans 15 amino acids. Written as DNA, the CDR3 is TGTGCCAGCAGGACTAGCGGGGGGTTATCAGAGACCCAGTACTTC. Translated, it gives CASRTSGGLSETQYF.

The chain links TRBV4-3 to TRBJ2-1; 7 nucleotides align to TRBD2. The CDR3 runs 15 residues. Germline-derived CDR1 and CDR2 are LGHNA and YSLEER. The J segment lost 4 bases and the V segment lost 0 bases, leaving 3 bases of the junction unmatched. The CDR3: CASSQDTGGYNEQFF. In DNA form, the CDR3 reads TGCGCCAGCAGCCAAGATACGGGGGGATACAATGAGCAGTTCTTC.

This rearrangement joins TRBV20-1 to TRBJ2-7, with D tentatively TRBD2 (5 bases). Trimming stripped 4 bases from V and 2 bases from J, with 18 bases between. The CDR3 is 15 amino acids. In germline, CDR1 is DFQATT, CDR2 SNEGSKA (reference sequence). The CDR3 DNA follows: TGCAGTGCTAAGAGTATTATTAGCGAAACCTACGAGCAGTACTTC. This codes for CSAKSIISETYEQYF.

The chain uses TRBV20-1 and TRBJ1-1; TRBD1 might be the D (5 bases). V was clipped by 4 bases and J by 4 bases, with 16 bases between them. This CDR3 comprises 14 residues. Germline V CDR1 and CDR2: DFQATT, SNEGSKA (reference sequence). The CDR3 DNA reads as TGCAGTGCTACCCAACGGGGAAGGGGCACTGAAGCTTTCTTT. The encoded protein is CSATQRGRGTEAFF.

In its sample, this clonotype was seen a few times. The CDR3 protein is CASSPGGIEAFF. The CDR3 coding sequence is TGTGCCAGCAGCCCCGGAGGTATTGAAGCTTTCTTT. This rearrangement joins TRBV13 to TRBJ1-1; the D is unclear. Per germline, CDR1 PRHDT and CDR2 FYEKMQ (reference sequence). V dropped 5 bases and J dropped 7 bases, with 11 bases sitting between them. The CDR3 is 12 residues long.

A few counts support this clonotype. The rearrangement uses TRBV20-1 and TRBJ1-5, with 8 bases fitting TRBD1. V gave up 5 bases and J gave up 3 bases; unmatched junction bases: 3. The V gene's germline CDR1 is DFQATT and CDR2 SNEGSKA (reference sequence). The length of the CDR3 is 13 residues. CDR3 DNA: TGCAGTGCTGAGGACAGGGTCAATCAGCCCCAGCATTTT. Translated: CSAEDRVNQPQHF.

This clonotype occurred a few times. The chain employs TRBV20-1 and TRBJ2-7, with D uncertain. Trimming pared 4 bases from V and 0 bases from J, leaving 16 bases between. This CDR3 has 15 amino acids. Per germline, CDR1 DFQATT and CDR2 SNEGSKA (reference sequence). In DNA form, the CDR3 reads TGCAGTGCTACAGACCGCGCGGCAAGCTCCTACGAGCAGTACTTC. It translates to CSATDRAASSYEQYF.

The rearrangement uses TRBV5-1 and TRBJ2-1, with D tentatively TRBD2 (7 bases). This CDR3 region has 16 residues. In germline, CDR1 is SGHRS, CDR2 YFSETQ. V was pared by 3 bases and J by 3 bases, with 16 bases between. The CDR3 sequence is CASSSPGGALYNEQFF. For the CDR3, the DNA is TGCGCCAGCAGCTCGCCTGGGGGGGCACTCTACAATGAGCAGTTCTTC. Looking up the rest from reference TRBV5-1 and TRBJ2-1 gives the full variable domain: KAGVTQTPRYLIKTRGQQVTLSCSPISGHRSVSWYQQTPGQGLQFLFEYFSETQRNKGNFPGRFSGRQFSNSRSEMNVSTLELGDSALYLCASSSPGGALYNEQFFGPGTRLTVL.

This chain joins TRBV12-3 or TRBV12-4 and TRBJ2-5, with TRBD1 identical over 7 bases. This CDR3 contains 14 residues. V dropped 6 bases and J dropped 4; count of bases not matched to a gene: 8. Here the CDR3 DNA reads TGTGCCAGCAGCTTTGGACAGGTTGGAGAGACCCAGTACTTC. Amino acid sequence: CASSFGQVGETQYF.

This clonotype showed up just a few times. The chain joins TRBV7-6 to TRBJ1-6; D possibly corresponds to TRBD1 (6 bases). The CDR3 extends over 19 amino acids. Germline V CDR1 and CDR2: SGHVS, FNYEAQ. V was trimmed by 1 base and J by 7 bases, leaving 23 bases between them. This CDR3 reads CASSLVPPTGPANNSPLHF. CDR3 nucleotide sequence: TGTGCCAGCAGCTTAGTACCCCCTACAGGGCCCGCAAACAATTCACCCCTCCACTTT.